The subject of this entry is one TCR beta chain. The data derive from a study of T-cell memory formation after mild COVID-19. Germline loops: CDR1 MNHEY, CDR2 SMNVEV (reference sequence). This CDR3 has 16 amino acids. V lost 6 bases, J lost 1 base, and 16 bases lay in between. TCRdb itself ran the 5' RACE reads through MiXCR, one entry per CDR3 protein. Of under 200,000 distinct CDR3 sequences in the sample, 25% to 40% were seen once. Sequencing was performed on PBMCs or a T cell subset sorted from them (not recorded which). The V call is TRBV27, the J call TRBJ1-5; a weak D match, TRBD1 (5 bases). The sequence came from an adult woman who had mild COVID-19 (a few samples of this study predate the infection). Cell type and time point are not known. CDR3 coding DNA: TGTGCCAGCAGCCCGGGACCATATATAAGCAATCAGCCCCAGCATTTT. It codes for CASSPGPYISNQPQHF.